This T cell receptor beta chain was observed in a study of OX40 agonist ivuxolimab in advanced cancers. Study findings and constraints: At 0.1-3.0 mg/kg, partial responders had clonal expansion among the lowest observed.

The CDR3 runs 13 residues. Germline CDR1 is MNHNY and CDR2 is SVGAGI (reference sequence). V lost 6 bases and J lost 6, with 14 bases in between. The assay was immunoSEQ multiplex PCR, and TCRdb's table has in-frame clones only and misses some. The table includes 65,000 to 80,000 clones, roughly nine tenths detected once. With regard to this clone: The antigen remains unidentified.

The study sampled blood at baseline, cycle 4 day 1, and cycle 7 day 1. The sequenced sample was CD4+ or CD8+ T cells sorted from blood, obtained in a trial of the OX40 agonist ivuxolimab. V usage is TRBV6-6 and J usage is TRBJ1-1; possibly TRBD1 for D (6 bases). The sequence was obtained from an adult with an advanced solid tumor such as melanoma, head and neck, liver or kidney cancer. The CDR3 sequence: CASSPGGSSEAFF. The CDR3 nucleotides read TGTGCCAGCAGCCCCGGGGGCAGCTCTGAAGCTTTCTTT.